The entry below describes one TCR beta chain. These data originate in a study of tumor-infiltrating lymphocytes in oesophageal squamous cell carcinoma. A single record per CDR3 protein comes from TCRdb applying MiXCR to the PCR reads. The sample lists nearly 20,000 distinct CDR3 sequences; around 40% were seen once. CDR3 length: 16 amino acids. Germline V gene data show CDR1 as SGHTA and CDR2 as FQGTGA. V usage is TRBV7-3 and J usage is TRBJ2-5; TRBD2 agrees at 12 bases. The DNA end favors TRBJ2-1, so the J call may be wrong. The sequence came from a male donor with esophageal squamous cell carcinoma. The sequencing sample was made of blood. The CDR3 sequence is CASSSSWTSGDNEQFF. DNA of the CDR3: TGTGCCAGCAGCTCATCCTGGACTAGCGGGGACAATGAGCAGTTCTTC.